These 11 T cell receptor beta chains share one sample of origin, sequenced in a study of beta chain features in type 1 diabetes. Expressed TCRB transcripts got sequenced, as all isolated RNA was reverse transcribed. This table comes from immunoSEQ multiplex PCR, and its TCRdb copy is limited to in-frame clones, with some not included. Of roughly 500,000 clones listed, around 28% are singletons. What was sequenced was naive CD4+ T cells from blood. The receptors were gathered from a man younger than 35 in good health.

CDR3 in amino acids: CASSWGRSYEQYF. The CDR3 bases are TGTGCCAGCAGCTGGGGGAGATCCTACGAGCAGTACTTC. This chain joins TRBV13 and TRBJ2-7; the D call may be TRBD1 or TRBD2 (5 bases each). Germline CDR1 reads PRHDT; CDR2 reads FYEKMQ (reference sequence). V was clipped by 4 bases and J by 1 base, with 8 bases between them. The CDR3 totals 13 residues. Using reference TRBV13 and TRBJ2-7 for the parts outside the CDR3, the full variable domain is AAGVIQSPRHLIKEKRETATLKCYPIPRHDTVYWYQQGPGQDPQFLISFYEKMQSDKGSIPDRFSAQQFSDYHSELNMSSLELGDSALYFCASSWGRSYEQYFGPGTRLTVT.

The gene calls are TRBV14 and TRBJ2-3; a weak D match, TRBD1 (6 bases). Germline V gene lookup returns CDR1 SGHDN and CDR2 FVKESK. V was trimmed by 1 base and J by 8 bases, leaving 13 bases between them. This CDR3 has 14 residues. Here the CDR3 DNA reads TGTGCCAGCAGCCAAGGGCCCAGGGGCGGTACGCAGTATTTT. It encodes CASSQGPRGGTQYF.

The CDR3 here is CASSSSAGEGTKYF. CDR3 in DNA: TGTGCCAGCAGCTCATCCGCTGGGGAGGGTACGAAGTACTTC. The V and J genes are TRBV7-2 and TRBJ2-7; 7 bases line up with TRBD2. This CDR3 has 14 residues. With V trimmed by 4 bases and J by 11 bases, 14 bases remained unmatched. CDR1 and CDR2 (germline): SGHTA, FQGNSA.

This clone was counted a few times. This sequence joins TRBV10-3 and TRBJ2-7; 8 nucleotides match TRBD2. Germline CDR1 and CDR2: ENHRY and SYGVKD. CDR3 length: 14 amino acids. V trimming: 0 bases; J trimming: 2 bases; junction bases outside the gene matches: 0. The CDR3 here is CAISESAGAYEQYF. The CDR3, as DNA: TGTGCCATCAGTGAGTCAGCGGGAGCCTACGAGCAGTACTTC.

The gene calls are TRBV9 and TRBJ2-1; 7 nucleotides agree with TRBD2. Trimming removed 0 bases from V and 3 bases from J; junction bases left unmatched: 9. The germline gives CDR1 SGDLS, CDR2 YYNGEE. There are 17 residues in the CDR3. The CDR3 loop reads CASSVEVRLAVYNEQFF. The CDR3 DNA reads as TGTGCCAGCAGCGTAGAAGTTCGGCTAGCGGTCTACAATGAGCAGTTCTTC. The complete variable domain, with remaining parts taken from reference TRBV9 and TRBJ2-1, reads DSGVTQTPKHLITATGQRVTLRCSPRSGDLSVYWYQQSLDQGLQFLIQYYNGEERAKGNILERFSAQQFPDLHSELNLSSLELGDSALYFCASSVEVRLAVYNEQFFGPGTRLTVL.

The chain employs TRBV19 and TRBJ2-5; D gene ambiguous. This CDR3 has 13 residues. V lost 1 base and J lost 4, with 7 bases in between. CDR1 and CDR2 (germline): LNHDA, SQIVND (reference sequence). The CDR3, as DNA: TGTGCCAGTAGTATAGTCAGACGAGAGACCCAGTACTTC. Amino acid sequence: CASSIVRRETQYF.

The chain uses TRBV5-3 and TRBJ2-5; D gene uncertain. TRBV5-3 is flagged as an ORF with uncertain function. The V end lost 5 bases, the J end lost 3 bases, and 20 bases lay between the germline ends. The CDR3 consists of 16 residues. CDR3 DNA: TGTGCCAGAAGGTCCCACACTGCGGACCAGAAAGAGACCCAGTACTTC. This translates into CARRSHTADQKETQYF.

The rearrangement joins TRBV11-2 to TRBJ2-1; weak D call: TRBD2 (6 bases). There are 17 residues in the CDR3. Germline CDR1 reads SGHAT; CDR2 reads FQNNGV. V shed 4 bases and J shed 2 bases, with 18 bases lying between them. The CDR3 protein is CASSSQFGTRAYNEQFF. CDR3 DNA sequence: TGTGCCAGCAGCTCCCAATTTGGGACTCGCGCCTACAATGAGCAGTTCTTC.

This clone was recorded a few times. This chain joins TRBV7-2 and TRBJ2-3; no clear D gene. The CDR3 runs 11 residues. Trimming stripped 5 bases from V and 6 bases from J, with 6 bases between. Per the germline V gene, CDR1 is SGHTA and CDR2 is FQGNSA. The CDR3, as DNA: TGTGCCAGCAGCCCTGTGGATACGCAGTATTTT. It codes for CASSPVDTQYF.

The table lists this clone with a few counts. The chain combines TRBV5-4 with TRBJ1-2; no firm D call. The CDR3 length is 13 residues. Trimming pared 3 bases from V and 1 base from J, leaving 7 bases between. Germline V gene data show CDR1 as SGHNT and CDR2 as YYREEE (reference sequence). DNA of the CDR3: TGTGCCAGCAGCTCACACAGTAACTATGGCTACACCTTC. Translated, it gives CASSSHSNYGYTF.

This clone was seen more than once but under ten times. This sequence joins TRBV7-8 and TRBJ2-5; D is possibly TRBD1 or TRBD2 (5 bases each). V dropped 5 bases and J dropped 5 bases, with 12 bases sitting between them. CDR1 is SGHVS and CDR2 is FQNEAQ in the germline V gene. The CDR3 extends over 13 amino acids. The CDR3 DNA sequence: TGTGCCAGCAGCCGGACTTGGGGCGAGACCCAGTACTTC. Encoded protein: CASSRTWGETQYF.